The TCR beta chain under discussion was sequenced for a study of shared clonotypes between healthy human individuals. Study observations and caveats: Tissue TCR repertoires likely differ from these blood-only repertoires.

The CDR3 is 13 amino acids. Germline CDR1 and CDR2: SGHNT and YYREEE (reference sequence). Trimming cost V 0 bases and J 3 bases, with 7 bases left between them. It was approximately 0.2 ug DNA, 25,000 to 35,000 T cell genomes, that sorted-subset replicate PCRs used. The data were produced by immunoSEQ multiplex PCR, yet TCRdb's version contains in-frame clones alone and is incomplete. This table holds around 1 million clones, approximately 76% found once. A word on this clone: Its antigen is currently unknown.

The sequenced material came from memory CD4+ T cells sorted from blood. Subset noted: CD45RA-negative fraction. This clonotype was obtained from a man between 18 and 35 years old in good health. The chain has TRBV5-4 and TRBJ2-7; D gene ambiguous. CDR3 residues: CASSLGANYEQYF. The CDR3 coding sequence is TGTGCCAGCAGCTTGGGGGCGAACTACGAGCAGTACTTC.